The 2 T cell receptor beta chains listed next were all sequenced from one sample in a study of blood T cell repertoires in COVID-19. TCRdb keeps only in-frame clones here, not all; method: immunoSEQ multiplex PCR. The repertoire has some 240,000 clones, around 86% of them found once; the top ten carry under 15%. The sequenced sample consisted of peripheral blood. These receptors were obtained from an older woman with active or convalescent COVID-19.

The chain employs TRBV5-1 and TRBJ2-1; D perhaps matches TRBD2 (5 bases). Germline values: CDR1 SGHRS, CDR2 YFSETQ. The CDR3 sequence is 13 residues long. The V and J ends lost 5 bases and 4 bases respectively, with 10 bases between them. In nucleotides, the CDR3 is TGCGCCAGCAGTAGCGTAGGGTACAATGAGCAGTTCTTC. Residues: CASSSVGYNEQFF.

The chain employs TRBV30 and TRBJ1-5; 10 bases fit TRBD1. This CDR3 region has 18 residues. V was pared by 3 bases and J by 0 bases, with 11 bases of the junction left unmatched. Germline V gene data show CDR1 as GTSNPN and CDR2 as SVGIG (reference sequence). The CDR3 protein is CAWSPGTGVRYSNQPQHF. The CDR3 DNA reads TGTGCCTGGAGCCCCGGGACAGGGGTAAGGTATAGCAATCAGCCCCAGCATTTT.